This TCR beta chain was recorded in a study of radiotherapy plus CTLA-4 blockade in lung cancer. As for the study in general: Of the patients, roughly 17% showed objective responses and about 29% attained disease control.

The ends lost 4 bases at V and 7 bases at J; junction bases unmatched: 3. The length of the CDR3 is 14 residues. CDR1 is SGHRS and CDR2 is YFSETQ in the germline V gene. TCRdb keeps only in-frame clones here, not all; method: immunoSEQ multiplex PCR. The sample carries 78,000 or so clones, roughly 86% recorded once. General study results and limits: Alongside interferon-beta, early blood T cell clone dynamics were reportedly the best predictor of response. In blood, tumor-derived TCR clones expanded after radiotherapy plus ipilimumab.

With respect to this clone: As yet, its antigen is unknown.

This specimen was peripheral blood, taken from a patient treated with radiotherapy plus ipilimumab. The chain combines TRBV5-1 with TRBJ2-1; 12 nucleotides agree with TRBD1. The clonotype comes from a human donor with non-small cell lung cancer who had stable disease on radiotherapy plus ipilimumab. The CDR3 region has the DNA TGCGCCAGCAGCAGGGGACAGGGGGCGAATGAGCAGTTCTTC. Protein: CASSRGQGANEQFF.